Shown below are 25 T cell receptor beta chains from a single sample sequenced in a study of cytomegalovirus exposure and HLA in healthy donors. Primers for the PCR totalled 60 Vbeta and 13 Jbeta. Measured with immunoSEQ multiplex PCR; TCRdb has only the in-frame clones, and not every one. This table has under 200,000 clones, around 80% appearing once. What was sequenced was PBMCs. All receptors come from a woman aged 50 to 60 in good health and CMV-seronegative.

The chain couples TRBV29-1 to TRBJ2-3, with 8 bases fitting TRBD1. The CDR3 totals 15 residues. V shed 3 bases and J 5 bases; nucleotides not matched to a gene: 10. The germline gives CDR1 SQVTM, CDR2 ANQGSEA. This chain's CDR3 is CSVEGRQGILDTQYF. DNA of the CDR3: TGCAGCGTTGAGGGCAGACAGGGGATCCTAGATACGCAGTATTTT.

This clone has just a few counts. The chain carries TRBV7-9 and TRBJ1-4; 9 bases fit TRBD1. The length of the CDR3 is 14 residues. V was pared by 6 bases and J by 7 bases, with 6 bases of the junction left unmatched. Germline CDR1 SEHNR, CDR2 FQNEAQ (reference sequence). CDR3 protein: CASSYGTGIEKLFF. The CDR3 nucleotides read TGTGCCAGCAGTTATGGGACAGGGATTGAAAAACTGTTTTTT.

This chain joins TRBV11-3 and TRBJ2-3; D perhaps matches TRBD1 (5 bases). CDR3 length equals 14 residues. The ends were cut back, 3 bases at V and 0 bases at J, with 7 bases in the middle. The germline V gene encodes CDR1 SGHNT and CDR2 YENEEA. The CDR3 DNA reads TGTGCCAGCAGCTTTCGACAGAGCACAGATACGCAGTATTTT. It encodes CASSFRQSTDTQYF.

This clone was seen only a few times. The chain has TRBV7-2 and TRBJ2-1, with D perhaps matching TRBD1 (7 bases). The CDR3 runs 16 residues. Per the germline V gene, CDR1 is SGHTA and CDR2 is FQGNSA. Trimming took off 2 bases at V and 9 bases at J, with 20 bases between the two ends. The CDR3 sequence: CASSLIRQGGLGEQFF. CDR3 in DNA: TGTGCCAGCAGCTTAATTCGGCAGGGGGGACTCGGTGAGCAGTTCTTC. Filled out from reference TRBV7-2 and TRBJ2-1, the complete variable domain reads GAGVSQSPSNKVTEKGKDVELRCDPISGHTALYWYRQSLGQGLEFLIYFQGNSAPDKSGLPSDRFSAERTGGSVSTLTIQRTQQEDSAVYLCASSLIRQGGLGEQFFGPGTRLTVL.

The rearrangement links TRBV6-5 to TRBJ2-7; D remains ambiguous. The CDR3 loop spans 15 amino acids. Germline V gene data show CDR1 as MNHEY and CDR2 as SVGAGI. With 5 bases removed from V and 6 bases from J, the gap between germline ends came to 20 bases. CDR3 sequence reads: CASSPSRWSPVEQYF. The CDR3 nucleotides read TGTGCCAGCAGTCCCTCTCGTTGGTCACCAGTCGAGCAGTACTTC.

V and J are TRBV7-2 and TRBJ1-3; tentative D call: TRBD1 (6 bases). The germline V and J ends were trimmed by 1 base and 1 base, with 11 bases remaining between them. The V gene's germline CDR1 is SGHTA and CDR2 FQGNSA. The CDR3 is 16 amino acids. The chain's CDR3 is CASSLGTGISGNTIYF. Here the CDR3 DNA reads TGTGCCAGCAGCTTAGGTACAGGGATATCTGGAAACACCATATATTTT. Combining the CDR3 with reference TRBV7-2 and TRBJ1-3 gives the whole variable domain GAGVSQSPSNKVTEKGKDVELRCDPISGHTALYWYRQSLGQGLEFLIYFQGNSAPDKSGLPSDRFSAERTGGSVSTLTIQRTQQEDSAVYLCASSLGTGISGNTIYFGEGSWLTVV.

There are a few counts of this clone. The J gene is TRBJ1-5, the V gene TRBV11-2; no clear D gene. V lost 8 bases and J lost 1, with 12 bases in between. The CDR3 is made up of 14 amino acids. Germline V gene data show CDR1 as SGHAT and CDR2 as FQNNGV. Written as DNA, the CDR3 is TGTGCCAGCCATCTTCTGGGCAGCAATCAGCCCCAGCATTTT. It is translated as CASHLLGSNQPQHF.

The chain carries TRBV6-5 and TRBJ1-1, with D perhaps matching TRBD1 (5 bases). V dropped 1 base and J dropped 4 bases, with 10 bases sitting between them. The CDR3 is 14 residues long. The germline gives CDR1 MNHEY, CDR2 SVGAGI. The CDR3 sequence is CASSYYSGGTEAFF. CDR3 coding DNA: TGTGCCAGCAGTTACTACTCCGGGGGCACTGAAGCTTTCTTT.

This rearrangement joins TRBV15 to TRBJ1-1; the match to TRBD1 covers 8 bases. The V and J ends lost 0 bases and 1 base, in that order; junction bases with no gene match: 1. The CDR3 runs 15 residues. Germline assignment: CDR1 LNHNV and CDR2 YYDKDF (reference sequence). CDR3: CATSREQGGNTEAFF. CDR3 coding DNA: TGTGCCACCAGCAGAGAACAGGGGGGGAACACTGAAGCTTTCTTT.

The chain couples TRBV4-1 to TRBJ2-5, with TRBD2 matching 9 bases. The CDR3 contains 17 residues. Germline loops: CDR1 MGHRA, CDR2 YSYEKL. The V gene end was trimmed by 1 base and the J gene end by 5 bases; junction bases not matched to a gene: 11. The CDR3 DNA is TGCGCCAGCAGCCAAGCAATGGCGGGAGGGCCCCAGGAGACCCAGTACTTC. Amino acid sequence: CASSQAMAGGPQETQYF.

The gene calls are TRBV28 and TRBJ2-4; 8 positions match TRBD2. Germline V CDR1 and CDR2: MDHEN, SYDVKM. There are 16 residues in the CDR3. V was pared by 3 bases and J by 4 bases, with 8 bases of the junction left unmatched. The CDR3 here is CASSLVVSGTKNIQYF. The CDR3 nucleotides are TGTGCCAGCAGTTTGGTAGTTAGCGGGACAAAAAACATTCAGTACTTC.

The V and J genes are TRBV11-3 and TRBJ2-3; D is unclear. V lost 1 base and J lost 2, with 10 bases in between. The CDR3 consists of 15 residues. Germline lookup yields CDR1 SGHNT and CDR2 YENEEA. The CDR3 region is CASSLGSRTTDTQYF. CDR3 in DNA: TGTGCCAGCAGCTTAGGAAGTAGAACCACAGATACGCAGTATTTT.

This clone was seen a few times. The V call is TRBV28, the J call TRBJ2-5, with 8 bases aligning to TRBD1. This CDR3 has 16 residues. The germline V gene encodes CDR1 MDHEN and CDR2 SYDVKM. V was pared by 2 bases and J by 5 bases, with 10 bases of the junction left unmatched. CDR3 DNA sequence: TGTGCCAGCAGTTTACGAGACAGGGGTAGTCGGGAGACCCAGTACTTC. It encodes CASSLRDRGSRETQYF. Full variable domain (remainder filled in from reference TRBV28 and TRBJ2-5): DVKVTQSSRYLVKRTGEKVFLECVQDMDHENMFWYRQDPGLGLRLIYFSYDVKMKEKGDIPEGYSVSREKKERFSLILESASTNQTSMYLCASSLRDRGSRETQYFGPGTRLLVL.

V is TRBV6-5 and J is TRBJ2-5, with TRBD2 matching over 7 bases. Trimming removed 6 bases from V and 5 bases from J; junction bases left unmatched: 6. Germline V gene lookup returns CDR1 MNHEY and CDR2 SVGAGI. The CDR3 runs to 13 residues. CDR3 amino acids: CASSSGLKETQYF. In DNA form, the CDR3 reads TGTGCCAGCAGCTCGGGACTAAAGGAGACCCAGTACTTC.

The CDR3 reads CASSTSGGQYDEQYF. CDR3 DNA: TGTGCCAGCAGCACCTCAGGGGGCCAATACGACGAGCAGTACTTC. The V and J genes are TRBV7-3 and TRBJ2-7; 8 bases map to TRBD1. The V gene end was trimmed by 5 bases and the J gene end by 5 bases; junction bases not matched to a gene: 11. The CDR3 covers 15 residues. In germline, CDR1 is SGHTA, CDR2 FQGTGA.

The chain carries TRBV28 and TRBJ2-3; TRBD2 is a possible D gene (5 bases). Germline loops: CDR1 MDHEN, CDR2 SYDVKM. The germline V and J ends were trimmed by 3 bases and 4 bases, with 8 bases remaining between them. CDR3 length: 13 amino acids. As DNA, the CDR3 is TGTGCCAGCAGTTTCCTAGCCCCAGATACGCAGTATTTT. Translating gives CASSFLAPDTQYF.

V usage is TRBV19 and J usage is TRBJ2-2; D is unresolved. Deletions cut 4 bases from V and 4 bases from J, with 10 bases between. CDR1 is LNHDA and CDR2 is SQIVND in the germline V gene (reference sequence). The CDR3 extends over 14 amino acids. The CDR3 DNA reads TGTGCCAGTAGTACTACTACGGGCACCGGGGAGCTGTTTTTT. This gives the protein CASSTTTGTGELFF.

This chain links TRBV7-2 with TRBJ2-3; 8 nucleotides agree with TRBD2. Germline V lookup: CDR1 SGHTA, CDR2 FQGNSA. J lost 3 bases, V lost 5 bases, and 10 bases had no gene match. The CDR3 consists of 16 residues. The CDR3 DNA reads as TGTGCCAGCAGCACAAGGCTGGGACTAGGGACAGATACGCAGTATTTT. Amino acid sequence: CASSTRLGLGTDTQYF.

The gene calls are TRBV6-6 and TRBJ1-1; 7 nucleotides align to TRBD1. V trimming: 3 bases; J trimming: 3 bases; junction bases outside the gene matches: 4. The germline gives CDR1 MNHNY, CDR2 SVGAGI (reference sequence). The CDR3 sequence is 14 residues long. The CDR3 region has the DNA TGTGCCAGCAGTTATTCCGGGACAGACACTGAAGCTTTCTTT. It yields the protein CASSYSGTDTEAFF.

The chain uses TRBV19 and TRBJ2-5; 12 bases are shared with TRBD2. Germline-derived CDR1 and CDR2 are LNHDA and SQIVND (reference sequence). The CDR3 length is 15 residues. V shed 9 bases, J shed 4 bases, and the junction held 9 bases outside the gene matches. CDR3 region: CASNRLAGESETQYF. CDR3 sequence (DNA): TGTGCCAGCAACCGACTAGCGGGAGAGTCAGAGACCCAGTACTTC.

The chain employs TRBV6-5 and TRBJ2-3; D possibly corresponds to TRBD1 (5 bases). V shed 4 bases and J shed 0 bases, with 11 bases lying between them. The CDR3 length is 15 residues. Per the germline V gene, CDR1 is MNHEY and CDR2 is SVGAGI. CDR3 in DNA: TGTGCCAGCAGTTTCACCTCAGGGAGCACAGATACGCAGTATTTT. Encoded protein: CASSFTSGSTDTQYF.

The CDR3 is CASSPVSDSGNTIYF. The CDR3 DNA follows: TGTGCCAGCAGCCCAGTCTCCGATAGCGGAAACACCATATATTTT. The chain is built from TRBV11-2 and TRBJ1-3; D is ambiguous. V was trimmed by 5 bases and J by 4 bases, leaving 15 bases between them. Germline V gene sequence: CDR1 SGHAT, CDR2 FQNNGV. This CDR3 region has 15 residues.

The chain has TRBV15 and TRBJ1-2; 8 bases match TRBD1. There are 14 residues in the CDR3. The V and J ends lost 9 bases and 5 bases, in that order; junction bases with no gene match: 11. Germline loops: CDR1 LNHNV, CDR2 YYDKDF (reference sequence). CDR3 region: CATGKGQVPYGYTF. The CDR3, as DNA: TGTGCCACGGGCAAGGGACAGGTCCCGTATGGCTACACCTTC.

V is TRBV6-5 and J is TRBJ1-4, with 9 bases that match TRBD1. Germline lookup yields CDR1 MNHEY and CDR2 SVGAGI. V gave up 6 bases and J gave up 7 bases; unmatched junction bases: 6. The CDR3 length is 14 residues. In nucleotides, the CDR3 is TGTGCCAGCAGGAGACAGGGGGGAATTGAAAAACTGTTTTTT. This translates into CASRRQGGIEKLFF.

V and J are TRBV18 and TRBJ2-5, with D tentatively TRBD2 (5 bases). V was trimmed by 3 bases and J by 1 base, leaving 12 bases between them. The CDR3 runs to 15 residues. The germline gives CDR1 KGHSH, CDR2 LQKENI. The CDR3 sequence is CASSPSAAAQETQYF. CDR3 coding DNA: TGTGCCAGCTCACCGTCAGCAGCGGCCCAAGAGACCCAGTACTTC.